This T cell receptor beta chain was recorded in a study of T-cell reconstitution after alpha-beta-depleted transplantation in children. The study, taken as a whole, reports: About two months after transplant, alpha-beta T cells reportedly came from several hundred expanded graft clones. From surviving recipient T cells and thymic progenitors came the high day-60 TCRbeta diversity observed in some patients. At the one-year point after transplant, T-cell counts and TCRbeta diversity were found to come mostly from T cells that had been newly produced.

As it was prepared, the TCRbeta library received unique molecular identifiers. From the PCR reads, TCRdb called clonotypes with MiXCR, one entry per CDR3 protein. This table holds approximately 80,000 distinct CDR3 sequences, over 12% found once. This clonotype has at least ten counts. Its specificity is not known. The CDR3 is 14 residues long. Germline V gene data show CDR1 as SGHTA and CDR2 as FQGNSA. The ends lost 7 bases at V and 5 bases at J; junction bases unmatched: 5. This material consisted of PBMCs, mostly from graft donor cells, taken 180 days after TCRalphabeta/CD19-depleted stem cell transplant. This TCR derives from a male patient between 2 and 10 years old who had a stem cell transplant for acute lymphoblastic leukemia, so the T cells may come from the graft donor. The chain uses TRBV7-2 and TRBJ2-1, with 10 bases lining up with TRBD1. CDR3 sequence: CASTRTGGNNEQFF. Here the CDR3 DNA reads TGTGCCAGCACCCGGACAGGGGGAAACAATGAGCAGTTCTTC. Full variable domain (missing parts from reference TRBV7-2 and TRBJ2-1): GAGVSQSPSNKVTEKGKDVELRCDPISGHTALYWYRQSLGQGLEFLIYFQGNSAPDKSGLPSDRFSAERTGGSVSTLTIQRTQQEDSAVYLCASTRTGGNNEQFFGPGTRLTVL.